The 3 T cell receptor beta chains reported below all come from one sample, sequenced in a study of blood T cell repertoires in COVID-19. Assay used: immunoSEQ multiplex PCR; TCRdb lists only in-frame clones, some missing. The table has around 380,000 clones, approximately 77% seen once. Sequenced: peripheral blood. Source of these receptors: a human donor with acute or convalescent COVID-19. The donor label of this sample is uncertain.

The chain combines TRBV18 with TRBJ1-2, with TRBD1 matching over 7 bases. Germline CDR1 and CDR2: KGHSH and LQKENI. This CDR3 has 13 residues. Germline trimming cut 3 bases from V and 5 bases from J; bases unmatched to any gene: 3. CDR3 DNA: TGTGCCAGCTCACCCGTGGGACAGTATGGCTACACCTTC. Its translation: CASSPVGQYGYTF.

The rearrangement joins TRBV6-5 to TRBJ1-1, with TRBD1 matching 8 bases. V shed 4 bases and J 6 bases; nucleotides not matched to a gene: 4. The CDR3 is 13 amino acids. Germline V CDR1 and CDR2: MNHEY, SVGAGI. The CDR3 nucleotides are TGTGCCAGCAGTTTGGACAGGGTAGCTGAAGCTTTCTTT. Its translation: CASSLDRVAEAFF.

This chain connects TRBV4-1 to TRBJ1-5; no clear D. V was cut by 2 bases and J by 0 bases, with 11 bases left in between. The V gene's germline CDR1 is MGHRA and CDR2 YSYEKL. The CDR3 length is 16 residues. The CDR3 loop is CASSQFQRYSNQPQHF. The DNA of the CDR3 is TGCGCCAGCAGCCAATTTCAGCGATATAGCAATCAGCCCCAGCATTTT.